Below are 18 T cell receptor beta chains sequenced from a single sample in a study of shared clonotypes between healthy human individuals. Only in-frame clones appear in the TCRdb table, and some are missing; sequencing was by immunoSEQ multiplex PCR. The data contain over a million clones, around 95% of them singletons. The sequencing sample was made of naive CD4+ T cells sorted from blood. Subset of the sample: CD45RA+ positively selected. The receptors stem from a young man in good health.

This rearrangement joins TRBV10-2 to TRBJ2-7; 8 nucleotides agree with TRBD1. Per the germline V gene, CDR1 is WSHSY and CDR2 is SAAADI. This CDR3 is 15 amino acids long. Trimming at V came to 7 bases and at J to 3 bases, leaving 11 bases not matched to a gene. CDR3 DNA: TGCGCCAGCATTAACCTCAGGGGGCTGGGCTACGAGCAGTACTTC. This translates into CASINLRGLGYEQYF.

This chain uses TRBV7-2 with TRBJ1-4, with 9 bases identical to TRBD1. The length of the CDR3 is 14 residues. Per germline, CDR1 SGHTA and CDR2 FQGNSA. V dropped 3 bases and J dropped 10; count of bases not matched to a gene: 6. The CDR3 protein is CASSFEQGAGKLFF. The CDR3 coding sequence is TGTGCCAGCAGCTTCGAACAGGGGGCCGGAAAACTGTTTTTT.

V and J are TRBV7-9 and TRBJ1-4, with D tentatively TRBD1 (5 bases). Germline-derived CDR1 and CDR2 are SEHNR and FQNEAQ (reference sequence). The CDR3 extends over 15 amino acids. V lost 5 bases and J 7 bases, leaving 17 bases between the germline ends. This chain's CDR3 is CASSTRQLGGEKLFF. DNA of the CDR3: TGTGCCAGCAGCACTAGACAGTTAGGCGGTGAAAAACTGTTTTTT.

The V gene is TRBV28, the J gene TRBJ2-3; 8 bases fit TRBD2. With V trimmed by 5 bases and J by 4 bases, 20 bases remained unmatched. The CDR3 covers 19 residues. Germline V gives CDR1 MDHEN, CDR2 SYDVKM. The CDR3 nucleotides are TGTGCCAGCAGTAGCCCGAGCTCAGGAGCGAGCGGGAGATCAGATACGCAGTATTTT. It encodes CASSSPSSGASGRSDTQYF.

The J gene is TRBJ2-6, the V gene TRBV4-1, with D possibly matching TRBD1 (6 bases). The CDR3 extends over 20 amino acids. Looked up from germline, CDR1 is MGHRA and CDR2 is YSYEKL. V lost 0 bases to trimming and J lost 0 bases, with 18 bases between them. CDR3 DNA: TGCGCCAGCAGCCAAGATAAGTTCGACAGGTTGCTCTCTGGGGCCAACGTCCTGACTTTC. This encodes CASSQDKFDRLLSGANVLTF.

The chain has TRBV7-2 and TRBJ2-5; D is uncertain. CDR3 length equals 15 residues. Germline V CDR1 and CDR2: SGHTA, FQGNSA. Between the trimmed V and J ends, which lost 1 base and 3 bases, there was a span of 12 bases. Here the CDR3 DNA reads TGTGCCAGCAGCTTAGATGGGTCAGGAGAAGAGACCCAGTACTTC. Its protein product is CASSLDGSGEETQYF.

In this sample, this clone turned up once. Other DNA sequences in the sample encode the same CDR3. The CDR3 loop reads CASSLGFGDTEAFF. CDR3 nucleotide sequence: TGCGCCAGCAGCTTGGGGTTCGGAGACACTGAAGCTTTCTTT. V is TRBV5-1 and J is TRBJ1-1; D is ambiguous. This CDR3 contains 14 residues. From germline, CDR1 is SGHRS and CDR2 YFSETQ. V was pared by 0 bases and J by 3 bases, with 9 bases between. Complete variable domain (other parts from reference TRBV5-1 and TRBJ1-1): KAGVTQTPRYLIKTRGQQVTLSCSPISGHRSVSWYQQTPGQGLQFLFEYFSETQRNKGNFPGRFSGRQFSNSRSEMNVSTLELGDSALYLCASSLGFGDTEAFFGQGTRLTVV.

The gene calls are TRBV7-3 and TRBJ2-3; 10 positions agree with TRBD2. The CDR3 contains 16 residues. Per the germline V gene, CDR1 is SGHTA and CDR2 is FQGTGA. The junction had 7 bases not matched to a gene; V was cut back by 1 base and J by 6 bases. The chain's CDR3 is CASSLRPAGGRDTQYF. As DNA, the CDR3 is TGTGCCAGCAGCTTAAGACCAGCGGGAGGGCGTGATACGCAGTATTTT.

The chain uses TRBV9 and TRBJ2-7; D not certain. V lost 0 bases to trimming and J lost 0 bases, with 7 bases between them. Germline V gives CDR1 SGDLS, CDR2 YYNGEE. This CDR3 is built from 14 residues. The CDR3 DNA follows: TGTGCCAGCAGCGTAGCCCGGACCTCCTACGAGCAGTACTTC. This encodes CASSVARTSYEQYF.

This clone was observed a few times. The chain uses TRBV28 and TRBJ1-2; the D is unclear. The germline CDR1 and CDR2 sequences are MDHEN and SYDVKM. Trimming stripped 3 bases from V and 4 bases from J, with 9 bases between. The CDR3 length is 13 residues. CDR3 DNA: TGTGCCAGCAGTTTGGACCTTTCCTATGGCTACACCTTC. The encoded protein is CASSLDLSYGYTF.

The rearrangement joins TRBV19 to TRBJ1-1; D may be TRBD1 (5 bases). V lost 7 bases and J lost 5, with 17 bases in between. Germline values: CDR1 LNHDA, CDR2 SQIVND (reference sequence). The CDR3 contains 14 residues. The CDR3 loop is CASTPEWGRTEAFF. CDR3 DNA sequence: TGTGCCAGTACGCCCGAGTGGGGGAGGACTGAAGCTTTCTTT.

This clone was detected only once. The chain joins TRBV19 to TRBJ2-7; TRBD1 matches 9 bases. The CDR3 loop spans 14 amino acids. CDR1 and CDR2 from the germline V gene are LNHDA and SQIVND (reference sequence). V was clipped by 7 bases and J by 7 bases; unmatched bases: 11. CDR3 residues: CASNLTGGIAEQYF. The CDR3 DNA is TGTGCCAGTAACCTGACAGGGGGGATTGCTGAGCAGTACTTC.

The gene calls are TRBV2 and TRBJ2-1; the match to TRBD2 covers 13 bases. The germline gives CDR1 SNHLY, CDR2 FYNNEI. The CDR3 is 17 amino acids. V shed 10 bases, J shed 4 bases, and the junction held 13 bases outside the gene matches. The CDR3 DNA reads TGTGCCATCCTGGAGGGACTAGCGGGAAATGGGTACAATGAGCAGTTCTTC. It encodes CAILEGLAGNGYNEQFF.

A word on this clone: One end of the junction fails to match germline, which may point to a read error. The genes are TRBV27 and TRBJ2-1; no firm D call. CDR1 is MNHEY and CDR2 is SMNVEV in the germline V gene (reference sequence). The CDR3 is made up of 13 amino acids. CDR3 DNA: TGTGCCAGCACCCCTGCGGTTCCAGCCGTCCCGATCTTC. The encoded protein is CASTPAVPAVPIF.

The J gene is TRBJ2-6, the V gene TRBV18; 12 bases are shared with TRBD1. This CDR3 has 19 residues. Trimming removed 2 bases from V and 4 bases from J; junction bases left unmatched: 9. CDR1 KGHSH and CDR2 LQKENI come from the germline V gene. CDR3 sequence: CASSPIAGQGASGANVLTF. In DNA, the CDR3 is TGTGCCAGCTCACCAATTGCGGGACAGGGGGCCTCCGGGGCCAACGTCCTGACTTTC.

As regards this clone: The sample contains more than one DNA sequence encoding this CDR3. The V gene is TRBV19, the J gene TRBJ1-5; 9 positions agree with TRBD1. Unmatched junction bases numbered 2, after V lost 3 bases and J lost 5 bases. This CDR3 has 14 residues. CDR1 LNHDA and CDR2 SQIVND come from the germline V gene (reference sequence). CDR3 loop: CASSIGTGYQPQHF. CDR3 DNA sequence: TGTGCCAGTAGTATCGGGACAGGGTATCAGCCCCAGCATTTT. The variable domain in full, completed from reference TRBV19 and TRBJ1-5, reads DGGITQSPKYLFRKEGQNVTLSCEQNLNHDAMYWYRQDPGQGLRLIYYSQIVNDFQKGDIAEGYSVSREKKESFPLTVTSAQKNPTAFYLCASSIGTGYQPQHFGDGTRLSIL.

The V and J genes are TRBV5-1 and TRBJ2-1; TRBD2 matches at 9 bases. V trimming: 0 bases; J trimming: 2 bases; junction bases outside the gene matches: 15. Germline lookup yields CDR1 SGHRS and CDR2 YFSETQ. The CDR3 totals 20 residues. The CDR3 DNA is TGCGCCAGCAGCTTGGGAGGCCTAGCGGGATCTTCAAGTCCCTACAATGAGCAGTTCTTC. It specifies CASSLGGLAGSSSPYNEQFF.

The rearrangement joins TRBV21-1 to TRBJ2-1; the DNA was not used to check the table's D call, TRBD2. TRBV21-1 is a pseudogene locus. The CDR3 loop spans 18 amino acids. The CDR3 is CASSKRSGGWEEYNEQFF. Here the CDR3 DNA reads TGTGCCAGCAGCAAGCGTTCGGGAGGGTGGGAAGAATACAATGAGCAGTTCTTC.